These 3 T cell receptor beta chains came from one sample sequenced in a study of blood T cell repertoires in COVID-19 (dated by TCRdb to the early 2020s). Libraries were built with the immunoSEQ multiplex PCR assay. Entries here come from immuneACCESS through TCRdb and include only in-frame sequences with V and J called. Some clones fail to appear in such tables; in the studies checked, an unresolved V gene covers under half of the shortfall, and the cause of the remainder is unknown. For this sample there are 320,000 or so clones; around 85% appear just once. The ten largest make up around 1.8% of the sample. Sample: PBMCs or T cells enriched from blood (not recorded which). These receptors were collected from a woman aged 25 to 45 who had been exposed to COVID-19.

Concerning this clone: This sample also contains other DNA sequences that code for the same CDR3. The CDR3 DNA is TGTGCCAGCAGTTTATACAGGGGCACTGAAGCTTTCTTT. The encoded protein is CASSLYRGTEAFF. This sequence joins TRBV28 and TRBJ1-1, with 7 bases that match TRBD1. V was clipped by 1 base and J by 4 bases; unmatched bases: 0. CDR3 length: 13 amino acids. Germline V CDR1 and CDR2: MDHEN, SYDVKM.

This clone was picked up one time. The J gene is TRBJ1-6, the V gene TRBV28; 7 nucleotides align to TRBD1. CDR1 is MDHEN and CDR2 is SYDVKM in the germline V gene. After removal of 6 bases from V and 10 bases from J, the junction contained 12 bases not matched to a gene. CDR3 size: 15 residues. CDR3 bases: TGTGCCAGCAGCCCGCCGAACAGGGGTAACTCACCCCTCCACTTT. It specifies CASSPPNRGNSPLHF. The whole variable domain, filled in from reference TRBV28 and TRBJ1-6, reads DVKVTQSSRYLVKRTGEKVFLECVQDMDHENMFWYRQDPGLGLRLIYFSYDVKMKEKGDIPEGYSVSREKKERFSLILESASTNQTSMYLCASSPPNRGNSPLHFGNGTRLTVT.

The J gene is TRBJ2-7, the V gene TRBV27; 7 bases are a match to TRBD1. Trimming at V came to 6 bases and at J to 3 bases, leaving 8 bases not matched to a gene. The germline V gene encodes CDR1 MNHEY and CDR2 SMNVEV (reference sequence). CDR3 length: 14 residues. The CDR3 here is CASSPWDSFYEQYF. CDR3 nucleotides: TGTGCCAGCAGCCCATGGGACAGTTTCTACGAGCAGTACTTC.